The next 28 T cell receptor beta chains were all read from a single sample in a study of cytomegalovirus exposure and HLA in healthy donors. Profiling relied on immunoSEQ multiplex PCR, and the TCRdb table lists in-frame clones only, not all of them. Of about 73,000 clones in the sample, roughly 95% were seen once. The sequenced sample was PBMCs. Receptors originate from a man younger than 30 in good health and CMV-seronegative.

The chain's CDR3 is CAWSGHNTGELFF. In DNA form, the CDR3 reads TGTGCCTGGAGTGGACACAACACCGGGGAGCTGTTTTTT. This chain uses TRBV30 with TRBJ2-2; D is undetermined. With 1 base removed from V and 2 bases from J, the gap between germline ends came to 5 bases. Germline CDR1 reads GTSNPN; CDR2 reads SVGIG (reference sequence). CDR3 length: 13 residues.

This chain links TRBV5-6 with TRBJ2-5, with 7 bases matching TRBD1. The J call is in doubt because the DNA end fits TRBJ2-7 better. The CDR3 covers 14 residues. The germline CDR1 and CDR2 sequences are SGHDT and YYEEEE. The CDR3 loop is CASSLGQGSYEQYF. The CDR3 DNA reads TGTGCCAGCAGCTTGGGACAGGGCTCCTACGAGCAGTACTTC.

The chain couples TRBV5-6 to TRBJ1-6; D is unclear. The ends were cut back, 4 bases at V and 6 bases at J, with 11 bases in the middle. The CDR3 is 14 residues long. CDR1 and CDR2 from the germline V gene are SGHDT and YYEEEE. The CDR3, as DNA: TGTGCCAGCAGCGGTCACAGTGGTAATTCACCCCTCCACTTT. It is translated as CASSGHSGNSPLHF.

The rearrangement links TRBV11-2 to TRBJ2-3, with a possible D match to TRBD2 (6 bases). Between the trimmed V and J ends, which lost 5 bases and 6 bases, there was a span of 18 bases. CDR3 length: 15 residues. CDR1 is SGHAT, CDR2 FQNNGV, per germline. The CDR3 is CASSTSNYQQDTQYF. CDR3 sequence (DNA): TGTGCCAGCAGCACTAGCAATTACCAGCAGGATACGCAGTATTTT.

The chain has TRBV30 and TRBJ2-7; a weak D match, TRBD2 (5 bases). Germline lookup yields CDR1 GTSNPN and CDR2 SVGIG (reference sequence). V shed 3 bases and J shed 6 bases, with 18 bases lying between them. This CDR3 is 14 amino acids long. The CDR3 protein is CAWSPVGSGSEQYF. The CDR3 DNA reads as TGTGCCTGGAGCCCGGTGGGCTCGGGGAGCGAGCAGTACTTC.

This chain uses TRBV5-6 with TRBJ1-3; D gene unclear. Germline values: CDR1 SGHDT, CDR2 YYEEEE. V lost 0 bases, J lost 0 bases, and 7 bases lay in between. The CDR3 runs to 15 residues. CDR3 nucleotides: TGTGCCAGCAGCTTGGCCCTGTTCTCTGGAAACACCATATATTTT. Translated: CASSLALFSGNTIYF.

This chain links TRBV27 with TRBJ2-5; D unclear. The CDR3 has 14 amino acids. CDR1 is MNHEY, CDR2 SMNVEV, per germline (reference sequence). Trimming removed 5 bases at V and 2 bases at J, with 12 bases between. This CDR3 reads CASSPLMAQETQYF. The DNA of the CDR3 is TGTGCCAGCAGTCCGTTAATGGCACAAGAGACCCAGTACTTC.

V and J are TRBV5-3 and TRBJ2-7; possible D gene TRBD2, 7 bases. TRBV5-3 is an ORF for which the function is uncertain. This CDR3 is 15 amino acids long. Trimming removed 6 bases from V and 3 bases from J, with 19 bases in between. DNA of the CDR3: TGTGCCAGAAACACACGGGAGCGGGGACACTACGAGCAGTACTTC. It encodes CARNTRERGHYEQYF.

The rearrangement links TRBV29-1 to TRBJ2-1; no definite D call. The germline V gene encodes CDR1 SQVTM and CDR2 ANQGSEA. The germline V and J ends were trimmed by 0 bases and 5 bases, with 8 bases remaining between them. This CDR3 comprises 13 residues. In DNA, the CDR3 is TGCAGCGTTGAAGATGGTCAGGACAATGAGCAGTTCTTC. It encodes CSVEDGQDNEQFF.

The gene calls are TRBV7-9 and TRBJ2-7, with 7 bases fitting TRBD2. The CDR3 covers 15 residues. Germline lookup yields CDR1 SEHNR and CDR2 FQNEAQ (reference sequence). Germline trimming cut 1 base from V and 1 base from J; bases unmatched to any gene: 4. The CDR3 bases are TGTGCCAGCAGCTTAGGTCCAGCGGGGTCCTACGAGCAGTACTTC. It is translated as CASSLGPAGSYEQYF.

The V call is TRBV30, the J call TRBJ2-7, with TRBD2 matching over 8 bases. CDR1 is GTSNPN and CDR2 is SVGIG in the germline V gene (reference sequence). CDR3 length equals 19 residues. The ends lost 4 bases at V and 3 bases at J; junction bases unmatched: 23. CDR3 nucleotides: TGTGCCTGGACCCCGCGGAGGCTCCTAGGTCGGGGGGGGAACTACGAGCAGTACTTC. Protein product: CAWTPRRLLGRGGNYEQYF.

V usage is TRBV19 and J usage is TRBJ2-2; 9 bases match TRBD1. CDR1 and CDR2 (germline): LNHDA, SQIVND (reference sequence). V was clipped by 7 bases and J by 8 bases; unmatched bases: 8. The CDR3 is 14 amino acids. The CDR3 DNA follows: TGTGCCAGTATTCCGGGACAGGGTGTGGGGGAGCTGTTTTTT. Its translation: CASIPGQGVGELFF.

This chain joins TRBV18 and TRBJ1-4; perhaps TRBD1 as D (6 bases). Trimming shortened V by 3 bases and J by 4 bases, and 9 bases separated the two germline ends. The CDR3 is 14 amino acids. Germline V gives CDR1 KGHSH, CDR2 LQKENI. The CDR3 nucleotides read TGTGCCAGCTCACCCGGACAGTATAATGAAAAACTGTTTTTT. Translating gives CASSPGQYNEKLFF.

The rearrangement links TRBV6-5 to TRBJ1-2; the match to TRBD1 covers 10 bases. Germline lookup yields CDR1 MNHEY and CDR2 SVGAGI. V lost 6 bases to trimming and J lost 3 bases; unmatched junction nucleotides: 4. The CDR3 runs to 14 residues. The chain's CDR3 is CASSGQGGDYGYTF. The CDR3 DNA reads TGTGCCAGCAGCGGACAGGGGGGAGACTATGGCTACACCTTC.

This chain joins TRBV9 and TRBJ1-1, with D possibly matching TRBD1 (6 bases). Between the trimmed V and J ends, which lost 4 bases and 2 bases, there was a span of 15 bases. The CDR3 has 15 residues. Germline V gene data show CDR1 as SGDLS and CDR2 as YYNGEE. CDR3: CASSQEGGINTEAFF. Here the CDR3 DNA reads TGTGCCAGCAGCCAAGAGGGGGGGATTAACACTGAAGCTTTCTTT.

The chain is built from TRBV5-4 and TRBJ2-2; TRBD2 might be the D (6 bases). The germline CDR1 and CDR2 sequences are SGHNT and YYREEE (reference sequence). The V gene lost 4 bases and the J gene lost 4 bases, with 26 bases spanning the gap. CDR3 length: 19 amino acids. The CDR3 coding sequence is TGTGCCAGCAGCCCCCAAGCCGGGACTCCAACGCGGGGCACCGGGGAGCTGTTTTTT. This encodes CASSPQAGTPTRGTGELFF.

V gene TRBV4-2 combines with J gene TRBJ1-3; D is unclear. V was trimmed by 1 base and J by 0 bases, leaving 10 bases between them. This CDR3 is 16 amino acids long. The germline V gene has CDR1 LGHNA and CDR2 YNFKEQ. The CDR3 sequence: CASSQGGRFSGNTIYF. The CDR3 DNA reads TGTGCCAGCAGCCAAGGAGGGCGGTTCTCTGGAAACACCATATATTTT.

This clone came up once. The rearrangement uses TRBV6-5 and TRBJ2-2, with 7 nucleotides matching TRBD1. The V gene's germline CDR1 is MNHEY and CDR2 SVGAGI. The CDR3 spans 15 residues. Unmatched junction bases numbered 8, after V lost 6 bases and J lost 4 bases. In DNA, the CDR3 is TGTGCCAGCAGCCCCAGACAGGGTGGCACCGGGGAGCTGTTTTTT. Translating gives CASSPRQGGTGELFF.

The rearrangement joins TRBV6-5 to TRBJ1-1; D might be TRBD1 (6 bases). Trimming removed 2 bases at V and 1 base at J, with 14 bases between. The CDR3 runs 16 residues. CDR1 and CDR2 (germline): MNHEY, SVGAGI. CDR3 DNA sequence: TGTGCCAGCAGTTACCTCGGTGGGGGCCCGAACACTGAAGCTTTCTTT. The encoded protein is CASSYLGGGPNTEAFF.

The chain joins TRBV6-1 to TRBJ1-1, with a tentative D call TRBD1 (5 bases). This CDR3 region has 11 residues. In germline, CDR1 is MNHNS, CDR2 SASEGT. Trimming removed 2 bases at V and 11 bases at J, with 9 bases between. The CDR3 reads CASSEKGPAFF. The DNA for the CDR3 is TGTGCCAGCAGTGAAAAGGGGCCCGCTTTCTTT.

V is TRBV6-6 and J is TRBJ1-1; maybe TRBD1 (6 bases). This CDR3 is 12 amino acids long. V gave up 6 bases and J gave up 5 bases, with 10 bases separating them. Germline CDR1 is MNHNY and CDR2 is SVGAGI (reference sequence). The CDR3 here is CASSYDRTEAFF. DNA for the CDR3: TGTGCCAGCAGCTACGACAGGACTGAAGCTTTCTTT.

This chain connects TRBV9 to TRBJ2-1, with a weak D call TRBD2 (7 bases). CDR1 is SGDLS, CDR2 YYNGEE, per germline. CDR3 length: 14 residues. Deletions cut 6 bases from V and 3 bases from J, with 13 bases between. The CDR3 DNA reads TGTGCCAGCACTAAGGGGGGGGACTACAATGAGCAGTTCTTC. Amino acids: CASTKGGDYNEQFF.

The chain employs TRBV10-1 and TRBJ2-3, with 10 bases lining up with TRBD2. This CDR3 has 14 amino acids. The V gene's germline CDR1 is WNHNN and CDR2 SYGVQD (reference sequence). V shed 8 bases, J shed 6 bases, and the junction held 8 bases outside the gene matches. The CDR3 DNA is TGCGCCAGCCAAATAGCGGGGGGTGAGGATACGCAGTATTTT. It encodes CASQIAGGEDTQYF.

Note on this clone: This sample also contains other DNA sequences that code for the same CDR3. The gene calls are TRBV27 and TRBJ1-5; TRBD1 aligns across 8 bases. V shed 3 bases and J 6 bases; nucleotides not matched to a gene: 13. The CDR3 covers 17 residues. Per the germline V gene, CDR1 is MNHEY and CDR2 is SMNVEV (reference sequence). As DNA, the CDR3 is TGTGCCAGCAGTTTGATCGGGACAGGAGGCAGTAGTCAGCCCCAGCATTTT. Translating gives CASSLIGTGGSSQPQHF.

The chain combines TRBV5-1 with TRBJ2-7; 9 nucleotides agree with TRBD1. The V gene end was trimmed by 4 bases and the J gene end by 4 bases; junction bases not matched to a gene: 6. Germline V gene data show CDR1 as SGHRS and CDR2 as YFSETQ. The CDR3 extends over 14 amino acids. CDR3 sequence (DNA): TGCGCCAGCAGCATCTCCGGGACAGGGTACGAGCAGTACTTC. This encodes CASSISGTGYEQYF.

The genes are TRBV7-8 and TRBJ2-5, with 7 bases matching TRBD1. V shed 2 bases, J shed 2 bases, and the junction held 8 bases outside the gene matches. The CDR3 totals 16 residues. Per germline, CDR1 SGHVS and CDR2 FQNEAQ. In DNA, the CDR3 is TGTGCCAGCAGCTTATCCGCCGGGACAGCTCAAGAGACCCAGTACTTC. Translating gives CASSLSAGTAQETQYF. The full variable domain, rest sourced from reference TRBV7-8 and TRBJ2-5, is GAGVSQSPRYKVAKRGQDVALRCDPISGHVSLFWYQQALGQGPEFLTYFQNEAQLDKSGLPSDRFFAERPEGSVSTLKIQRTQQEDSAVYLCASSLSAGTAQETQYFGPGTRLLVL.

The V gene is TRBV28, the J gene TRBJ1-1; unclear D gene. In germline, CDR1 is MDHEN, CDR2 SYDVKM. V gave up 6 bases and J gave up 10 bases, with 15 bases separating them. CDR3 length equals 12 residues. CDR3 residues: CASSSEGTSAFF. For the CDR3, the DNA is TGTGCCAGCAGCTCGGAGGGAACGTCAGCTTTCTTT.

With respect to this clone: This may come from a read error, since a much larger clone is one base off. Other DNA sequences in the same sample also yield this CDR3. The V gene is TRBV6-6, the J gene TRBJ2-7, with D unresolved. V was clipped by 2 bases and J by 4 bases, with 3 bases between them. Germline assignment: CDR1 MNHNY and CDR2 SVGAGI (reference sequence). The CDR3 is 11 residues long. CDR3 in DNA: TGTGCCAGCAGTTACCAGTACGAGCAGTACTTC. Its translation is CASSYQYEQYF.